This TCR beta chain was obtained from a study of molecular identifiers for immune sequencing clone quantification. The germline CDR1 and CDR2 sequences are SGHRS and YFSETQ. CDR3 length: 13 amino acids. Deletions cut 4 bases from V and 7 bases from J, with 14 bases between. TCRdb called the PCR reads again in MiXCR, with one record for every CDR3 protein. In the table there are a few hundred thousand distinct CDR3 sequences, over 20% of which are singletons. This clonotype was counted at least ten times. The sample taken for sequencing was naive CD8+ T cells from blood, with Jurkat cell RNA spiked in. This sample's subset: FACS-sorted CD8+CD4-CCR7+CD45RA+ naive T cells. The chain carries TRBV5-1 and TRBJ1-1; D gene uncertain. This receptor was identified in a human donor in good health. Some libraries in this study had Jurkat cell RNA spiked in. CDR3 nucleotide sequence: TGCGCCAGCAGCCCAGGTACTGGTCGTGAAGCTTTCTTT. It translates to CASSPGTGREAFF.